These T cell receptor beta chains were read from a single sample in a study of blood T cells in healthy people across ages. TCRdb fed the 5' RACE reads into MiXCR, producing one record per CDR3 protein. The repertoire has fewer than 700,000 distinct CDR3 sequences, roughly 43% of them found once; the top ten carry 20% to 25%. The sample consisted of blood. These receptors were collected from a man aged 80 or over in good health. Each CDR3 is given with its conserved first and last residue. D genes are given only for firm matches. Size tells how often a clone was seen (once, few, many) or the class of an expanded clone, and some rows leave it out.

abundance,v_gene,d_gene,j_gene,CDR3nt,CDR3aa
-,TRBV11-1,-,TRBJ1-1,TGTGCCAGCAGCTGGCGGAACACTGAAGCTTTCTTT,CASSWRNTEAFF
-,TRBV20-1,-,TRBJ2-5,TGCAGGGCTAGCAAACTTGAAGAGACCCAGTACTTC,CRASKLEETQYF
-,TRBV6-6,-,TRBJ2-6,TGTGCCAGCAGTTACTCGACGCGGTTCGGGGCCAACGTCCTGACTTTC,CASSYSTRFGANVLTF
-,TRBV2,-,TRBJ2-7,TGTGCCAGCAGTGAGAGTAGGGACTACGAGCAGTACTTC,CASSESRDYEQYF
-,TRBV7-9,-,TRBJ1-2,TGTGCCAGCAGCTCCGGCGCGGTTTCGGGCTACACCTTC,CASSSGAVSGYTF
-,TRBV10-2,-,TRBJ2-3,TGCGCCGGTTCTGAGAGGGCCTCAGATACGCAGTATTTT,CAGSERASDTQYF
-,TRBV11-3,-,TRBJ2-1,TGTGCCAGCAGCTTATCCGGAGGGGGACCCTACAATGAGCAGTTCTTC,CASSLSGGGPYNEQFF
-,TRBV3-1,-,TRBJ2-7,TGTGCCAGCAGCCAAGGCTCCGAATTTCAAGAGCAGTACTTC,CASSQGSEFQEQYF
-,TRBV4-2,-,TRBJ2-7,TGTGCCAGCAGCCAAGATCTACGTACCGAGCAGTACTTC,CASSQDLRTEQYF
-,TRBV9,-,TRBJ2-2,TGTGCCAGCAGCGTTGTGGCGGTGGCGAACACCGGGGAGCTGTTTTTT,CASSVVAVANTGELFF
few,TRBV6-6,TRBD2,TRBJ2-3,TGTGCCAGCAGTTACACCGCGGCTAGCGGGGACCCAGATACGCAGTATTTT,CASSYTAASGDPDTQYF
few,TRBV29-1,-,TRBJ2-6,TGCAGCGTTGGGTACGGGTGGATCTCTGGGGCCAACGTCCTGACTTTC,CSVGYGWISGANVLTF
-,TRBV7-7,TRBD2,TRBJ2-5,TGTGCTAGCAGCTTAGGTGCTAGCGGGGTAAAAGAGACCCAGTACTTC,CASSLGASGVKETQYF
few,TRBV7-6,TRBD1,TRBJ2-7,TGTGCCAGCAGCTCAGGACCCGGACAGGGCTACGAGCAGTACTTC,CASSSGPGQGYEQYF
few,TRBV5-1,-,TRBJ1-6,TGCGCCAGCAAACAGGGCGACTCACCCCTCCACTTT,CASKQGDSPLHF
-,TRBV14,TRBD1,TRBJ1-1,TGTGCCAGCAGCCACCGGACAGGGGGTAGAGTTGGCACTGAAGCTTTCTTT,CASSHRTGGRVGTEAFF
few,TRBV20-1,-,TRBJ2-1,TGCAGTGCTAGCCCGTCTAGCAGAGGGGCCAATGAGCAGTTCTTC,CSASPSSRGANEQFF
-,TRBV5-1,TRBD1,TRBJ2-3,TGCGCCAGCAGCAAGGACAGGTGGGAGGATACGCAGTATTTT,CASSKDRWEDTQYF
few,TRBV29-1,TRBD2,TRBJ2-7,TGCAGCGCCCGGACTAGCGGGAGTTTCTACGAGCAGTACTTC,CSARTSGSFYEQYF
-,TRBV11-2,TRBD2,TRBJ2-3,TGTGCCAGCAGCTTTCGGGGTAGCGGGAGCACAGATACGCAGTATTTT,CASSFRGSGSTDTQYF
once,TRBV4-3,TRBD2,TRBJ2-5,TGCGCCAGCAGCCAAGAATGGGGGGGGGAGACCCAGTACTTC,CASSQEWGGETQYF
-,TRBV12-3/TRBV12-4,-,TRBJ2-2,TGTACCAGCAGTTTTGCGACGATAAACACCGGGGAGCTGTTTTTT,CTSSFATINTGELFF
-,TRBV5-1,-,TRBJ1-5,TGCGCCAGCAGGGGGGGAGACAATCAGCCCCAGCATTTT,CASRGGDNQPQHF
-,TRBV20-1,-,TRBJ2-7,TGCAGTGCCAACCGGGACGCAAGCTACGAGCAGTACTTC,CSANRDASYEQYF
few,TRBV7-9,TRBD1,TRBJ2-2,TGTGCCAGCAGCTTAAGGGGGCCGAGCACCGGGGAGCTGTTTTTT,CASSLRGPSTGELFF
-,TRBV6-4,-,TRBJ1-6,TGTGCCAGCAGTGAAGGGGGGGGACCCCTCCACTTT,CASSEGGGPLHF
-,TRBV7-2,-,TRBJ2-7,TGTGCCAGCAGCTTTGGCGACAGGAGCTCCTACGAGCAGTACTTC,CASSFGDRSSYEQYF
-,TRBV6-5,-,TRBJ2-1,TGTGCCAGCAGTCGAGGGGAGGTGCAGTTCTTC,CASSRGEVQFF
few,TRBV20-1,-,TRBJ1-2,TGCAGTGCTAGAGAGAGGGGAGACTATGGCTACACCTTC,CSARERGDYGYTF
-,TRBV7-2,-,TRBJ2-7,TGTGCCAGCAGCCCAGACGGAGGACTTGCCACCTACGAGCAGTACTTC,CASSPDGGLATYEQYF
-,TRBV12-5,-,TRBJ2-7,TGTGCTAGTGGTTTGGTACGTGAGACGGCCAGAGCGACCGAGCAGTACTTC,CASGLVRETARATEQYF
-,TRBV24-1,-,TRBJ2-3,TGTGCCACCAGTGATCCGGGGCCAAATCTCCGCACAGATACGCAGTATTTT,CATSDPGPNLRTDTQYF